The entry below describes one T cell receptor (beta chain). Its specificity is unknown. Some clones are missing from TCRdb's copy, which holds only in-frame ones; the method was immunoSEQ multiplex PCR. The repertoire holds some 100,000 clones, with roughly nine tenths as singletons. This sample was taken from a study of siplizumab effects on memory and regulatory T cells. General observations from the study: Naive-or-memory phenotypes were unassignable for roughly 80-97% of proliferating CD4+ or CD8+ clones. Apparently more diverse than memory cells, naive T cells also seemed major alloresponse contributors.

CDR1 is SGHRS and CDR2 is YFSETQ in the germline V gene. CDR3 size: 13 residues. Trimming left V 3 bases short and J 4 bases short, with 10 bases between. The sample comprised Tregs sorted from blood. The chain has TRBV5-1 and TRBJ1-2, with D perhaps matching TRBD1 (5 bases). The clonotype originates from a human donor in good health. The CDR3 DNA is TGCGCCAGCAGCTGGCAGACAGCCTATGGCTACACCTTC. Its protein product is CASSWQTAYGYTF.